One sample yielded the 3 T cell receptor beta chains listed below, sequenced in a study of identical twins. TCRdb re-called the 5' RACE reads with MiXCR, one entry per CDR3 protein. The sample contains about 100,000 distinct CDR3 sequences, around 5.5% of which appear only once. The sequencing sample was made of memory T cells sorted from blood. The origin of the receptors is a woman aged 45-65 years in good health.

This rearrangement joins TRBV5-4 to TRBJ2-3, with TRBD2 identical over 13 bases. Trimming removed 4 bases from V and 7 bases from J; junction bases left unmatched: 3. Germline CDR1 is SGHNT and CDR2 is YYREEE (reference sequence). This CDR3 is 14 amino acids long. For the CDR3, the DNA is TGTGCCAGCAGCGACGGGACTAGCGGGAATACGCAGTATTTT. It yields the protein CASSDGTSGNTQYF.

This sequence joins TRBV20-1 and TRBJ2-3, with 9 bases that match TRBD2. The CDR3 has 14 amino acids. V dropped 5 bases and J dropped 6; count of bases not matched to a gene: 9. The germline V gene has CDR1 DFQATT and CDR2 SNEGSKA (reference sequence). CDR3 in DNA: TGCAGTGCTTTTATAGCGGGAGTAGCCGATACGCAGTATTTT. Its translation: CSAFIAGVADTQYF.

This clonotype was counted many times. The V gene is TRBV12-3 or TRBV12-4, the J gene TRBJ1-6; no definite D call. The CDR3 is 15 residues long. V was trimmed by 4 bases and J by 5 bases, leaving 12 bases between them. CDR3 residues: CASSSEGWHNSPLHF. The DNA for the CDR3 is TGTGCCAGCAGTTCCGAGGGATGGCATAATTCACCCCTCCACTTT.